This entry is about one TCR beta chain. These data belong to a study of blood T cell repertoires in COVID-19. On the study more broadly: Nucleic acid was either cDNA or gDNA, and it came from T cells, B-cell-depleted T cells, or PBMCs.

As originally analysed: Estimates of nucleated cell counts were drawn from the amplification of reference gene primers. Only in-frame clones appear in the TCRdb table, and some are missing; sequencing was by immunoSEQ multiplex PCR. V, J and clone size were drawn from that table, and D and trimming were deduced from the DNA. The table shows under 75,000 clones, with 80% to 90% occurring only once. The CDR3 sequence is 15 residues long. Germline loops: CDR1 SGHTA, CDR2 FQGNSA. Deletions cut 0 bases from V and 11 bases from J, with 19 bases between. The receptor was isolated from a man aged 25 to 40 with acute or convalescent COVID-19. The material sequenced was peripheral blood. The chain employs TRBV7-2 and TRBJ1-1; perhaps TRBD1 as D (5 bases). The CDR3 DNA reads TGTGCCAGCAGCTTAGCGGCAGGGTCACACCTTGAGGCTTTCTTT. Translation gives CASSLAAGSHLEAFF.